The source of this TCR beta chain is a study of cytomegalovirus exposure and HLA in healthy donors. Study results and limitations: Earlier results showed most TCR beta V segments being productive about 87% or about 30% of the time.

In the PCR, 60 Vbeta and 13 Jbeta primers were used. Assay: immunoSEQ multiplex PCR; the TCRdb copy retains only in-frame clones and omits some. The sample has around 140,000 clones, around 57% seen once. Per the germline V gene, CDR1 is MDHEN and CDR2 is SYDVKM. This CDR3 comprises 17 residues. Trimming at V came to 7 bases and at J to 0 bases, leaving 7 bases not matched to a gene. Points on this clone: What it recognizes is unknown.

The clonotype originates from a male donor in good health and CMV-seronegative. The sample taken for sequencing was PBMCs. The chain links TRBV28 to TRBJ1-6, with TRBD1 matching 9 bases. This chain's CDR3 is CASNLGQGSSYNSPLHF. The CDR3 DNA sequence: TGTGCCAGCAACCTCGGACAGGGGAGCTCCTATAATTCACCCCTCCACTTT.